One sample yielded the 18 T cell receptor beta chains listed below, sequenced in a study of CD8 T cells in ankylosing spondylitis. TCRdb independently ran MiXCR on the 5' RACE reads; one entry per CDR3 protein. The sample carries approximately 100,000 distinct CDR3 sequences, roughly 8.3% recorded once. The specimen was blood, either unsorted or a sorted T cell fraction (not recorded which). The receptors were sampled from a male donor with ankylosing spondylitis or in good health (not recorded which).

This clonotype was seen at least ten times. The V gene is TRBV5-4, the J gene TRBJ2-1; D is undetermined. The CDR3 is made up of 13 amino acids. With 0 bases removed from V and 7 bases from J, the gap between germline ends came to 8 bases. The germline gives CDR1 SGHNT, CDR2 YYREEE (reference sequence). The CDR3 DNA reads TGTGCCAGCAGCTTGGTAGGTAGAAATGAGCAGTTCTTC. The encoded protein is CASSLVGRNEQFF.

This clonotype was counted ten times or more. The V gene is TRBV7-2, the J gene TRBJ2-2; 7 bases fit TRBD2. This CDR3 has 16 amino acids. CDR1 is SGHTA, CDR2 FQGNSA, per germline. V shed 5 bases and J 4 bases; nucleotides not matched to a gene: 10. CDR3 amino acids: CASSPSYAGATGELFF. In DNA form, the CDR3 reads TGTGCCAGCAGCCCCTCTTACGCGGGAGCCACCGGGGAGCTGTTTTTT.

This clonotype was counted many times. The CDR3 DNA follows: TGTGCCAGCAGCCAAGATCTAGGACGGACGACAGATACGCAGTATTTT. It codes for CASSQDLGRTTDTQYF. The J gene is TRBJ2-3, the V gene TRBV3-1; D uncertain. The V end lost 0 bases, the J end lost 3 bases, and 13 bases lay between the germline ends. Germline loops: CDR1 LGHDT, CDR2 YNNKEL (reference sequence). This CDR3 has 16 amino acids.

This clonotype came up a few times. V is TRBV20-1 and J is TRBJ1-1; D ambiguous. V was clipped by 4 bases and J by 8 bases, with 14 bases between them. Germline V lookup: CDR1 DFQATT, CDR2 SNEGSKA (reference sequence). This CDR3 contains 12 residues. CDR3 bases: TGCAGTGCTAACAGCGATCCCGACGAAGCTTTCTTT. It translates to CSANSDPDEAFF.

This clonotype was detected ten times or more. This sequence joins TRBV7-2 and TRBJ2-6; 10 bases are a match to TRBD1. The CDR3 spans 17 residues. Germline V lookup: CDR1 SGHTA, CDR2 FQGNSA. The V and J ends lost 6 bases and 0 bases, in that order; junction bases with no gene match: 5. The CDR3 loop is CASRRTGGSSGANVLTF. In DNA form, the CDR3 reads TGTGCCAGCAGGAGGACAGGGGGAAGCTCTGGGGCCAACGTCCTGACTTTC.

The chain has TRBV18 and TRBJ2-2, with a tentative D call TRBD1 (6 bases). Per the germline V gene, CDR1 is KGHSH and CDR2 is LQKENI. The V end lost 0 bases, the J end lost 5 bases, and 7 bases lay between the germline ends. The CDR3 sequence is 14 residues long. The CDR3 protein is CASSPPQGTGELFF. Written as DNA, the CDR3 is TGTGCCAGCTCACCACCCCAGGGGACCGGGGAGCTGTTTTTT. The full variable domain, rest sourced from reference TRBV18 and TRBJ2-2, is NAGVMQNPRHLVRRRGQEARLRCSPMKGHSHVYWYRQLPEEGLKFMVYLQKENIIDESGMPKERFSAEFPKEGPSILRIQQVVRGDSAAYFCASSPPQGTGELFFGEGSRLTVL.

This clonotype has at least ten counts. This sequence joins TRBV10-3 and TRBJ2-3, with 8 bases fitting TRBD2. CDR1 ENHRY and CDR2 SYGVKD come from the germline V gene. Germline trimming cut 8 bases from V and 6 bases from J; bases unmatched to any gene: 10. The CDR3 is made up of 14 amino acids. The CDR3 loop reads CAILGAGVRDTQYF. The CDR3, as DNA: TGTGCCATCTTGGGAGCGGGAGTTCGGGATACGCAGTATTTT.

The table lists this clonotype with many counts. The chain links TRBV7-2 to TRBJ2-2; D unclear. The CDR3 has 12 amino acids. Germline-derived CDR1 and CDR2 are SGHTA and FQGNSA. V lost 1 base and J 7 bases, leaving 4 bases between the germline ends. CDR3 nucleotide sequence: TGTGCCAGCAGCTTAGACGTCGGGGAGCTGTTTTTT. It translates to CASSLDVGELFF.

This clonotype showed up many times. CDR3 bases: TGTGCCAGCAGCTTAGTAGGGGACACTGAAGCTTTCTTT. This encodes CASSLVGDTEAFF. The chain employs TRBV11-2 and TRBJ1-1; perhaps TRBD1 as D (5 bases). Germline lookup yields CDR1 SGHAT and CDR2 FQNNGV. There are 13 residues in the CDR3. V was shortened by 1 base and J by 3 bases, with 6 bases between the two germline ends.

This clonotype was detected many times. DNA of the CDR3: TGCGCCAGCAGGCACAGGGTTGGCCAAGAGACCCAGTACTTC. Its translation is CASRHRVGQETQYF. The V gene is TRBV5-1, the J gene TRBJ2-5, with D perhaps TRBD1 (6 bases). The CDR3 is 14 residues long. Trimming stripped 5 bases from V and 1 base from J, with 12 bases between. Germline CDR1 SGHRS, CDR2 YFSETQ. Based on the CDR3 plus reference TRBV5-1 and TRBJ2-5, the full variable domain is KAGVTQTPRYLIKTRGQQVTLSCSPISGHRSVSWYQQTPGQGLQFLFEYFSETQRNKGNFPGRFSGRQFSNSRSEMNVSTLELGDSALYLCASRHRVGQETQYFGPGTRLLVL.

This clonotype was counted at least ten times. The chain combines TRBV4-3 with TRBJ2-7; the D is unclear. Germline CDR1 reads LGHNA; CDR2 reads YSLEER. V lost 0 bases and J lost 2, with 14 bases in between. This CDR3 region has 16 residues. The DNA of the CDR3 is TGCGCCAGCAGCCAAGATATGATGGGCCCTACCTACGAGCAGTACTTC. Its protein is CASSQDMMGPTYEQYF.

This clonotype was counted a few times. Sequence at one end of the junction differs from germline and may be a read error. V gene TRBV13 combines with J gene TRBJ2-7; TRBD1 matches 8 bases. Germline V CDR1 and CDR2: PRHDT, FYEKMQ (reference sequence). There are 17 residues in the CDR3. CDR3 sequence reads: CAGSLWGQEGISYEQYF. The CDR3, as DNA: TGTGCCGGCAGCTTATGGGGACAGGAGGGGATCTCCTACGAGCAGTACTTC.

Comments on this clonotype: A much larger clone lies one base from this, so it may be a read error. This rearrangement joins TRBV9 to TRBJ2-3, with D possibly being TRBD1 (6 bases). CDR1 is SGDLS and CDR2 is YYNGEE in the germline V gene. The CDR3 spans 15 residues. Here the CDR3 DNA reads TGTGCCGGCAGCGGTATAGTGGGGGCCACAGATACGCAGTATTTT. This encodes CAGSGIVGATDTQYF.

This clonotype was counted at least ten times. V is TRBV20-1 and J is TRBJ1-2; weak D call: TRBD1 (6 bases). This CDR3 has 14 amino acids. Trimming shortened V by 3 bases and J by 7 bases, and 18 bases separated the two germline ends. CDR1 and CDR2 from the germline V gene are DFQATT and SNEGSKA (reference sequence). The CDR3 bases are TGCAGTGCTAGGGGGGCGCGGCTCTTGGGTGGCTACACCTTC. It encodes CSARGARLLGGYTF.

In its sample, this clonotype was seen many times. The chain couples TRBV7-8 to TRBJ2-7; a possible D gene is TRBD1 (5 bases). V lost 1 base and J lost 3, with 10 bases in between. The germline V gene encodes CDR1 SGHVS and CDR2 FQNEAQ. The CDR3 is 14 amino acids. The CDR3 loop reads CASSLGAGFYEQYF. The CDR3 DNA reads TGTGCCAGCAGCTTAGGGGCAGGGTTCTACGAGCAGTACTTC.

This clonotype was observed at least ten times. The chain links TRBV21-1 to TRBJ1-1. TRBV21-1 is a recognized pseudogene. The CDR3 sequence is 13 residues long. DNA for the CDR3: TGTGCCAGCACCCTCTTGGTGAACACTGAAGCTTTCTTT. The encoded protein is CASTLLVNTEAFF.

The gene calls are TRBV7-2 and TRBJ2-2; 8 bases are a match to TRBD2. From germline, CDR1 is SGHTA and CDR2 FQGNSA. The CDR3 consists of 16 residues. V was clipped by 5 bases and J by 0 bases; unmatched bases: 5. The CDR3 nucleotides read TGTGCCAGCAGCAGTCTAGCGGGCGCGAACACCGGGGAGCTGTTTTTT. The encoded protein is CASSSLAGANTGELFF.

Many counts were recorded for this clonotype. The CDR3 loop reads CASSLRDRHSGANVLTF. DNA of the CDR3: TGTGCCAGCAGTTTGAGGGACAGACACTCTGGGGCCAACGTCCTGACTTTC. V gene TRBV12-3 or TRBV12-4 combines with J gene TRBJ2-6, with 7 nucleotides matching TRBD1. V was clipped by 3 bases and J by 0 bases; unmatched bases: 5. This CDR3 region has 17 residues.